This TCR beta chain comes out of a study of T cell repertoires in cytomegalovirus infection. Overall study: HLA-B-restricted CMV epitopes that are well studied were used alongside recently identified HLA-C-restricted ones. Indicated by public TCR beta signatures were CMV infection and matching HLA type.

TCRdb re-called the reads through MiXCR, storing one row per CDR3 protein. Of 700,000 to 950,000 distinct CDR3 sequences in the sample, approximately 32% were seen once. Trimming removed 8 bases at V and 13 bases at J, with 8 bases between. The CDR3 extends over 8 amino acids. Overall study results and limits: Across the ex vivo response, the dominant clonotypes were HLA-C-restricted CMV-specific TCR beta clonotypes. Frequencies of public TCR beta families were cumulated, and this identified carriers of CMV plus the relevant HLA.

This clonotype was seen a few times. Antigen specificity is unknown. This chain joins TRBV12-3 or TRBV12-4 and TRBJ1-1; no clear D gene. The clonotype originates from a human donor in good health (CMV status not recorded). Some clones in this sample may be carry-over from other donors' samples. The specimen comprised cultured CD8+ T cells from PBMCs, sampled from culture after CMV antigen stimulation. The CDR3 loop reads CASPGDFF. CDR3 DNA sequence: TGTGCCAGCCCTGGGGATTTCTTT.